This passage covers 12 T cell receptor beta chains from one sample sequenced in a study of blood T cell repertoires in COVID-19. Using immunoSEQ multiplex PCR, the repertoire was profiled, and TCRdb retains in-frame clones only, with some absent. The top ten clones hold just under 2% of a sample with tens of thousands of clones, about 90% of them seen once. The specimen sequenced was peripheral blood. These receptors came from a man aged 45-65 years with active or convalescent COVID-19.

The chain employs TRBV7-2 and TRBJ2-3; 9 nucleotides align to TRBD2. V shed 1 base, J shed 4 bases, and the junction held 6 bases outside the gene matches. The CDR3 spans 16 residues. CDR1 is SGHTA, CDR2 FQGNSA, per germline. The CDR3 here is CASSLVGTSHADTQYF. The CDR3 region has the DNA TGTGCCAGCAGCTTAGTAGGGACTAGCCATGCAGATACGCAGTATTTT.

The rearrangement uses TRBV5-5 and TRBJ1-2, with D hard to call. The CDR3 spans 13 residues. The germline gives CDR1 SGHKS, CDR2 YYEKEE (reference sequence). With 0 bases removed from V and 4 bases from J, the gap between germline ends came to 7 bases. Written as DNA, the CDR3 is TGTGCCAGCAGCTTGGGGGGAGTCTATGGCTACACCTTC. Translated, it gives CASSLGGVYGYTF.

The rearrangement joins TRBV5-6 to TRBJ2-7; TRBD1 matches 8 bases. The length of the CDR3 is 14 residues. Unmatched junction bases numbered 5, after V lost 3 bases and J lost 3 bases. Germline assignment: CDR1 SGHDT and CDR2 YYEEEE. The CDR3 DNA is TGTGCCAGCAGCTCGCGGACAGGGAGCTACGAGCAGTACTTC. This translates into CASSSRTGSYEQYF.

CDR3 region: CASSFPTGANEQFF. The CDR3 coding sequence is TGTGCCAGCAGCTTCCCTACAGGGGCCAATGAGCAGTTCTTC. The chain couples TRBV5-6 to TRBJ2-1, with TRBD1 matching 7 bases. V dropped 2 bases and J dropped 6; count of bases not matched to a gene: 5. The CDR3 is made up of 14 amino acids. Germline V gene sequence: CDR1 SGHDT, CDR2 YYEEEE.

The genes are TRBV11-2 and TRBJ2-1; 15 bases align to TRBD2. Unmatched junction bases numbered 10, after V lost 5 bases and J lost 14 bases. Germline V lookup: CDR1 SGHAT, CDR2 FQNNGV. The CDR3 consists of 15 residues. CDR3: CASSPTGLAGGPEFF. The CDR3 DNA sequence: TGTGCCAGCAGCCCAACGGGACTAGCGGGAGGCCCTGAGTTCTTC. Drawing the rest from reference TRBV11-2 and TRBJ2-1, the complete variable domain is EAGVAQSPRYKIIEKRQSVAFWCNPISGHATLYWYQQILGQGPKLLIQFQNNGVVDDSQLPKDRFSAERLKGVDSTLKIQPAKLEDSAVYLCASSPTGLAGGPEFFGPGTRLTVL.

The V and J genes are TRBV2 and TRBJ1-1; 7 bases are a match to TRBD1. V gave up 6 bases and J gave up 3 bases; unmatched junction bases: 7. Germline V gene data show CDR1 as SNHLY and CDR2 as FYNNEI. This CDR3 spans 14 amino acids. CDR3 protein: CASRGTGVHTEAFF. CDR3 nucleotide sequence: TGTGCCAGCAGGGGAACAGGGGTCCACACTGAAGCTTTCTTT.

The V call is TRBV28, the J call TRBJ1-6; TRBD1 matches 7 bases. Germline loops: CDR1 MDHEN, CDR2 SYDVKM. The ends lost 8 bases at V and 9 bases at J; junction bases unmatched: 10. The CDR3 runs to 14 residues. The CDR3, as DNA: TGTGCCAGCGCCGACAGGGCGTACTCTTCACCCCTCCACTTT. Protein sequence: CASADRAYSSPLHF.

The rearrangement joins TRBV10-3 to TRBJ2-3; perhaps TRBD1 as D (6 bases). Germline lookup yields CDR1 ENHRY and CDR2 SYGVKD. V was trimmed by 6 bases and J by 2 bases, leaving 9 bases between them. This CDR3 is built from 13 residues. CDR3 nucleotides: TGTGCCATCAGAGACAGGTACACAGATACGCAGTATTTT. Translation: CAIRDRYTDTQYF.

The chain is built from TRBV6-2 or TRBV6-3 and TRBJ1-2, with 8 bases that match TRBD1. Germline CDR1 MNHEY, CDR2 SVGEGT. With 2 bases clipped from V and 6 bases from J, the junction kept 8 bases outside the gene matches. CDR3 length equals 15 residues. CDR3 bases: TGTGCCAGCAGTTACCACAGGGGGTCCACTGATGGCTACACCTTC. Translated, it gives CASSYHRGSTDGYTF.

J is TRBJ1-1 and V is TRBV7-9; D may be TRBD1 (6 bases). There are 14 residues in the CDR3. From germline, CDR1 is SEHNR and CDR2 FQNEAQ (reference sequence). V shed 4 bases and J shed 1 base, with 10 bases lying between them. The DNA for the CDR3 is TGTGCCAGCAGCTACCTGACAGGGAACACTGAAGCTTTCTTT. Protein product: CASSYLTGNTEAFF.

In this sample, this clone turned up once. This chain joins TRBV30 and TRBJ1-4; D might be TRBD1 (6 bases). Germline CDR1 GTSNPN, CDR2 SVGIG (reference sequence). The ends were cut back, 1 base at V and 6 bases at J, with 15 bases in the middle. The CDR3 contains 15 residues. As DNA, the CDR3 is TGTGCCTGGAGTGCCCCCAGGGGATGGGATGAAAAACTGTTTTTT. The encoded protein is CAWSAPRGWDEKLFF.

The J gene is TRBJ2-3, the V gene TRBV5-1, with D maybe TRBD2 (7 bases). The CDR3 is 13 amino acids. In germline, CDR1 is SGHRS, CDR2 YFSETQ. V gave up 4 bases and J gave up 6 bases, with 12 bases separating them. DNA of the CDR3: TGCGCCAGCAGCCCTAGGGGGGGGGATACGCAGTATTTT. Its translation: CASSPRGGDTQYF. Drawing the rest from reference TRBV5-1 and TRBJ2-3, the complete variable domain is KAGVTQTPRYLIKTRGQQVTLSCSPISGHRSVSWYQQTPGQGLQFLFEYFSETQRNKGNFPGRFSGRQFSNSRSEMNVSTLELGDSALYLCASSPRGGDTQYFGPGTRLTVL.